These T cell receptor beta chains were read from a single sample in a study of blood T cells in healthy people across ages. TCRdb called the 5' RACE reads again in MiXCR, with one record for every CDR3 protein. There are about 600,000 distinct CDR3 sequences in the sample; around 48% occur only once, and 20% to 25% lies in the top ten. Source material: blood. The receptor source for this set is an elderly man in good health. CDR3s include the opening cysteine and the closing phenylalanine or tryptophan. Fields, in order: V gene, J gene, clone size, CDR3 length, D gene, CDR3 protein, CDR3 DNA. The D gene is left open where the match is weak. A row's size may be missing; if present it is once, few, many or a size class.

V gene: TRBV4-2
J gene: TRBJ1-4
clone size: NA
CDR3 length: 15
D gene: NA
CDR3 protein: CASSQDGGDDEKLFF
CDR3 DNA: TGTGCCAGCAGCCAAGACGGCGGGGACGATGAAAAACTGTTTTTT

V gene: TRBV30
J gene: TRBJ2-1
clone size: NA
CDR3 length: 15
D gene: NA
CDR3 protein: CAWSFLDDGRNEQFF
CDR3 DNA: TGTGCCTGGAGTTTTCTGGACGACGGACGCAATGAGCAGTTCTTC

V gene: TRBV7-6
J gene: TRBJ1-5
clone size: few
CDR3 length: 13
D gene: NA
CDR3 protein: CASSVGGGQPQHF
CDR3 DNA: TGTGCCAGCAGCGTCGGGGGAGGGCAGCCCCAGCATTTT

V gene: TRBV14
J gene: TRBJ2-3
clone size: NA
CDR3 length: 16
D gene: TRBD1
CDR3 protein: CASSPRQGTRTDTQYF
CDR3 DNA: TGTGCCAGCAGCCCGAGACAGGGTACCCGCACAGATACGCAGTATTTT

V gene: TRBV20-1
J gene: TRBJ1-1
clone size: NA
CDR3 length: 14
D gene: NA
CDR3 protein: CSVPRDGVNTEAFF
CDR3 DNA: TGCAGCGTTCCCCGAGACGGGGTGAACACTGAAGCTTTCTTT

V gene: TRBV7-9
J gene: TRBJ2-3
clone size: NA
CDR3 length: 13
D gene: NA
CDR3 protein: CASSLALADTQYF
CDR3 DNA: TGTGCCAGCAGCTTAGCTTTGGCAGATACGCAGTATTTT

V gene: TRBV2
J gene: TRBJ1-5
clone size: NA
CDR3 length: 16
D gene: TRBD1
CDR3 protein: CASSPLQGVGNQPQHF
CDR3 DNA: TGTGCCAGCAGTCCCTTGCAGGGGGTAGGGAATCAGCCCCAGCATTTT

V gene: TRBV6-6
J gene: TRBJ2-5
clone size: NA
CDR3 length: 16
D gene: TRBD2
CDR3 protein: CASRSGTSGFSETQYF
CDR3 DNA: TGTGCCAGCAGATCCGGGACTAGCGGATTCTCGGAGACCCAGTACTTC

V gene: TRBV9
J gene: TRBJ2-5
clone size: few
CDR3 length: 13
D gene: TRBD1
CDR3 protein: CASSVDREETQYF
CDR3 DNA: TGTGCCAGCAGCGTGGACAGGGAAGAGACCCAGTACTTC

V gene: TRBV7-8
J gene: TRBJ2-1
clone size: NA
CDR3 length: 15
D gene: TRBD2
CDR3 protein: CASSPPSGIYNEQFF
CDR3 DNA: TGTGCCAGCAGCCCACCTAGCGGGATCTACAATGAGCAGTTCTTC

V gene: TRBV7-9
J gene: TRBJ1-1
clone size: few
CDR3 length: 14
D gene: NA
CDR3 protein: CASSPEGANTEAFF
CDR3 DNA: TGTGCCAGCAGCCCTGAGGGCGCCAACACTGAAGCTTTCTTT

V gene: TRBV29-1
J gene: TRBJ2-3
clone size: many
CDR3 length: 13
D gene: NA
CDR3 protein: CSVVWTGTDTQYF
CDR3 DNA: TGCAGCGTTGTCTGGACAGGCACAGATACGCAGTATTTT

V gene: TRBV6-1
J gene: TRBJ2-1
clone size: many
CDR3 length: 18
D gene: TRBD2
CDR3 protein: CASTRGLPGRRGDNEQFF
CDR3 DNA: TGTGCCAGCACACGCGGCCTCCCGGGCCGGCGGGGGGATAATGAGCAGTTCTTC

V gene: TRBV12-3/TRBV12-4
J gene: TRBJ2-5
clone size: NA
CDR3 length: 13
D gene: TRBD1
CDR3 protein: CASRTQGEETQYF
CDR3 DNA: TGTGCCAGCAGGACCCAGGGGGAAGAGACCCAGTACTTC

V gene: TRBV29-1
J gene: TRBJ1-2
clone size: NA
CDR3 length: 12
D gene: NA
CDR3 protein: CSVGDNNYGYTF
CDR3 DNA: TGCAGCGTTGGGGACAATAACTATGGCTACACCTTC

V gene: TRBV3-1
J gene: TRBJ1-2
clone size: NA
CDR3 length: 14
D gene: NA
CDR3 protein: CASSQDLRGGGYTF
CDR3 DNA: TGTGCCAGCAGCCAAGATCTACGGGGCGGCGGCTACACCTTC

V gene: TRBV10-3
J gene: TRBJ1-3
clone size: few
CDR3 length: 14
D gene: TRBD1
CDR3 protein: CAISGTGNGNTIYF
CDR3 DNA: TGTGCCATCAGTGGGACAGGGAACGGAAACACCATATATTTT

V gene: TRBV29-1
J gene: TRBJ2-1
clone size: few
CDR3 length: 15
D gene: TRBD2
CDR3 protein: CSQAGTSGLYNEQFF
CDR3 DNA: TGCAGCCAAGCCGGGACTAGCGGCCTTTACAATGAGCAGTTCTTC

V gene: TRBV29-1
J gene: TRBJ2-7
clone size: once
CDR3 length: 12
D gene: NA
CDR3 protein: CSVARDRNEQYF
CDR3 DNA: TGCAGCGTTGCCAGGGATCGAAACGAGCAGTACTTC

V gene: TRBV29-1
J gene: TRBJ1-2
clone size: NA
CDR3 length: 14
D gene: NA
CDR3 protein: CSVEEVTAPYGCTF
CDR3 DNA: TGCAGCGTTGAAGAAGTCACAGCGCCCTATGGCTGCACCTTC

V gene: TRBV2
J gene: TRBJ2-5
clone size: many
CDR3 length: 11
D gene: NA
CDR3 protein: CASSDQGTQYF
CDR3 DNA: TGTGCCAGCAGTGACCAGGGGACCCAGTACTTC

V gene: TRBV12-3/TRBV12-4
J gene: TRBJ2-7
clone size: few
CDR3 length: 13
D gene: NA
CDR3 protein: CASSYAGDREQYF
CDR3 DNA: TGTGCCAGCAGTTACGCCGGGGACCGCGAGCAGTACTTC

V gene: TRBV25-1
J gene: TRBJ1-6
clone size: NA
CDR3 length: 14
D gene: TRBD1
CDR3 protein: CASNRQGVGSPLHF
CDR3 DNA: TGTGCCAGCAATCGACAGGGAGTAGGATCACCCCTCCACTTT

V gene: TRBV20-1
J gene: TRBJ2-3
clone size: NA
CDR3 length: 16
D gene: TRBD2
CDR3 protein: CSARDGDSGSTDTQYF
CDR3 DNA: TGCAGTGCTAGAGATGGAGATAGCGGGAGCACAGATACGCAGTATTTT

V gene: TRBV7-2
J gene: TRBJ2-5
clone size: NA
CDR3 length: 12
D gene: NA
CDR3 protein: CASTVWQETQYF
CDR3 DNA: TGTGCCAGCACCGTATGGCAAGAGACCCAGTACTTC

V gene: TRBV27
J gene: TRBJ2-7
clone size: NA
CDR3 length: 17
D gene: NA
CDR3 protein: CASSLSHSKGFLYEQYF
CDR3 DNA: TGTGCCAGCAGTTTATCCCACAGCAAGGGCTTCCTCTACGAGCAGTACTTC

V gene: TRBV29-1
J gene: TRBJ2-2
clone size: NA
CDR3 length: 14
D gene: NA
CDR3 protein: CSGGTDPNTGELFF
CDR3 DNA: TGCAGCGGGGGGACTGACCCGAACACCGGGGAGCTGTTTTTT

V gene: TRBV9
J gene: TRBJ1-1
clone size: NA
CDR3 length: 14
D gene: NA
CDR3 protein: CASSVSHTITEAFF
CDR3 DNA: TGTGCCAGCAGCGTATCTCACACCATCACTGAAGCTTTCTTT

V gene: TRBV7-6
J gene: TRBJ2-1
clone size: NA
CDR3 length: 15
D gene: NA
CDR3 protein: CASSLGAAETYEQFF
CDR3 DNA: TGTGCCAGCAGCTTAGGGGCAGCGGAAACCTACGAGCAGTTCTTC

V gene: TRBV7-2
J gene: TRBJ2-7
clone size: few
CDR3 length: 13
D gene: TRBD1
CDR3 protein: CASSTGQGNEQYF
CDR3 DNA: TGTGCCAGCAGCACCGGACAGGGGAACGAGCAGTACTTC

V gene: TRBV2
J gene: TRBJ2-5
clone size: NA
CDR3 length: 13
D gene: NA
CDR3 protein: CASRQGGVETQYF
CDR3 DNA: TGTGCCAGCAGGCAGGGAGGTGTCGAGACCCAGTACTTC

V gene: TRBV10-3
J gene: TRBJ2-1
clone size: NA
CDR3 length: 15
D gene: NA
CDR3 protein: CAIGTDRVEHNEQFF
CDR3 DNA: TGTGCCATCGGTACGGATAGGGTAGAACACAATGAGCAGTTCTTC

V gene: TRBV29-1
J gene: TRBJ2-5
clone size: NA
CDR3 length: 14
D gene: NA
CDR3 protein: CSADGGVEMTLLYF
CDR3 DNA: TGCAGCGCTGATGGTGGGGTGGAAATGACCCTTCTGTACTTC